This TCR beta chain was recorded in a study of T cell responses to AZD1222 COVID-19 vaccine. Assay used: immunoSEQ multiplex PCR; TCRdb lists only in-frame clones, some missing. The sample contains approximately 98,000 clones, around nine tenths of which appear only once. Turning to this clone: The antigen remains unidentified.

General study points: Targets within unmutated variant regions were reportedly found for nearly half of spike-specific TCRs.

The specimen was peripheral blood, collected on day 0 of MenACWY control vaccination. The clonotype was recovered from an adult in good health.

CDR3 nucleotides: TGTGCCAGCAGCTTAGCCGACTGGGAGCAGTTCTTC. Amino acids: CASSLADWEQFF. The chain employs TRBV7-2 and TRBJ2-1; D unclear. The CDR3 consists of 12 residues. The germline V and J ends were trimmed by 0 bases and 10 bases, with 7 bases remaining between them. Germline V CDR1 and CDR2: SGHTA, FQGNSA.